These 30 T cell receptor beta chains share one sample of origin, sequenced in a study. TCRdb used MiXCR to reprocess the 5' RACE reads, holding one entry per CDR3 protein. The top ten clones hold approximately 3.3% of a sample with 40,000 to 65,000 distinct CDR3 sequences, more than 20% of them seen once. The sequenced sample consisted of tumor-infiltrating naive CD4+ T cells sorted from the breast tumor. Documented subset: naive CD4+ T cells, CD4+CD45RA+CD25-. These receptors all come from a female donor with breast cancer.

To note about this clonotype: The junction departs from germline at one end; a sequencing error may be responsible. The chain uses TRBV6-2 or TRBV6-3 and TRBJ2-1; D call uncertain. The CDR3 has 12 amino acids. The germline gives CDR1 MNHEY, CDR2 SVGEGT. CDR3 sequence reads: CASSIIGNGQFF. The CDR3 bases are TGTGCCAGCAGTATCATTGGGAATGGGCAGTTCTTC.

V is TRBV9 and J is TRBJ2-1, with 9 bases fitting TRBD2. The germline gives CDR1 SGDLS, CDR2 YYNGEE. V lost 3 bases and J lost 8; bases outside the gene matches: 9. The CDR3 loop spans 15 amino acids. CDR3 amino acids: CASSANAGGPDEQFF. CDR3 bases: TGTGCCAGCAGCGCTAATGCGGGAGGGCCTGATGAGCAGTTCTTC.

This clonotype was picked up a small number of times. V is TRBV7-9 and J is TRBJ1-6; no firm D call. With 3 bases removed from V and 7 bases from J, the gap between germline ends came to 4 bases. Germline lookup yields CDR1 SEHNR and CDR2 FQNEAQ (reference sequence). This CDR3 is built from 12 residues. CDR3 sequence: CASSFENSPLHF. The DNA of the CDR3 is TGTGCCAGCAGCTTTGAGAATTCACCCCTCCACTTT.

This clonotype was picked up many times. The chain couples TRBV5-5 to TRBJ1-2, with D possibly matching TRBD1 (6 bases). V was trimmed by 1 base and J by 5 bases, leaving 12 bases between them. This CDR3 spans 14 amino acids. The germline V gene has CDR1 SGHKS and CDR2 YYEKEE (reference sequence). This CDR3 is CASSLLRGSYGYTF. Here the CDR3 DNA reads TGTGCCAGCAGCTTGCTCAGGGGATCATATGGCTACACCTTC. Drawing the rest from reference TRBV5-5 and TRBJ1-2, the complete variable domain is DAGVTQSPTHLIKTRGQQVTLRCSPISGHKSVSWYQQVLGQGPQFIFQYYEKEERGRGNFPDRFSARQFPNYSSELNVNALLLGDSALYLCASSLLRGSYGYTFGSGTRLTVV.

This clonotype was detected only a few times. The chain recombines TRBV28 with TRBJ1-5; the D is unclear. The CDR3 totals 15 residues. Per the germline V gene, CDR1 is MDHEN and CDR2 is SYDVKM. Trimming stripped 3 bases from V and 4 bases from J, with 13 bases between. The CDR3 nucleotides are TGTGCCAGCAGTTTTGGGCAGGCCTTTAATCAGCCCCAGCATTTT. Its protein product is CASSFGQAFNQPQHF.

This clonotype has more than one count but fewer than ten. The chain carries TRBV6-2 or TRBV6-3 and TRBJ2-7, with TRBD1 matching over 11 bases. Trimming cost V 6 bases and J 1 base; bases outside gene matches: 5. This CDR3 region has 15 residues. CDR1 and CDR2 from the germline V gene are MNHEY and SVGEGT. CDR3 DNA sequence: TGTGCCAGCAGCTCCGGGACAGGGGGTTCCTACGAGCAGTACTTC. It encodes CASSSGTGGSYEQYF.

This clonotype occurred many times. This sequence joins TRBV28 and TRBJ2-3; possible D gene TRBD1, 7 bases. Per the germline V gene, CDR1 is MDHEN and CDR2 is SYDVKM. The length of the CDR3 is 18 residues. Deletions cut 3 bases from V and 1 base from J, with 20 bases between. CDR3 sequence reads: CASSFSRGQGGGTDTQYF. The CDR3 DNA sequence: TGTGCCAGCAGTTTCTCGAGGGGGCAGGGGGGAGGCACAGATACGCAGTATTTT. Based on the CDR3 plus reference TRBV28 and TRBJ2-3, the full variable domain is DVKVTQSSRYLVKRTGEKVFLECVQDMDHENMFWYRQDPGLGLRLIYFSYDVKMKEKGDIPEGYSVSREKKERFSLILESASTNQTSMYLCASSFSRGQGGGTDTQYFGPGTRLTVL.

Note on this clonotype: Given a much more abundant clone one base away, this may be a read error. This rearrangement joins TRBV20-1 to TRBJ1-6, with D perhaps matching TRBD1 (5 bases). Germline V lookup: CDR1 DFQATT, CDR2 SNEGSKA (reference sequence). The CDR3 totals 15 residues. In nucleotides, the CDR3 is TGCAGTACTAGAGAATGGGACCCCAAGGGATCACCCCTCCACTTT. This sequence encodes CSTREWDPKGSPLHF.

By share, this clonotype ranks as medium-sized (0.01 to 0.1%). The chain carries TRBV7-2 and TRBJ1-4; 7 bases agree with TRBD1. Germline assignment: CDR1 SGHTA and CDR2 FQGNSA. Losses at the gene ends were 0 bases for V and 8 bases for J; bases not matched to a gene: 6. This CDR3 region has 15 residues. The CDR3 region has the DNA TGTGCCAGCAGCTTAGCCAGGACAGGCCGCGAAAAACTGTTTTTT. The encoded protein is CASSLARTGREKLFF.

The chain recombines TRBV12-3 or TRBV12-4 with TRBJ2-7; the D gene is possibly TRBD2 (6 bases). Trimming stripped 3 bases from V and 7 bases from J, with 16 bases between. The CDR3 length is 14 residues. DNA of the CDR3: TGTGCCAGCAGTTTCCGGGCCGGACGGGGGGAGCAGTACTTC. Amino acid sequence: CASSFRAGRGEQYF.

This clonotype has a handful of counts. V usage is TRBV15 and J usage is TRBJ1-1; D is possibly TRBD1 (5 bases). Trimming removed 0 bases from V and 8 bases from J, with 10 bases in between. The CDR3 is 13 amino acids. Germline loops: CDR1 LNHNV, CDR2 YYDKDF (reference sequence). CDR3: CATSRDRGREAFF. The CDR3 DNA reads TGTGCCACCAGCAGAGATCGGGGCAGGGAAGCTTTCTTT.

As concerns this clonotype: This sequence may be a read error, since a much larger clone differs from it by one base. This chain's CDR3 is CASGFTSKETQYF. The DNA for the CDR3 is TGTGCCAGCGGCTTCACTAGCAAAGAGACCCAGTACTTC. This chain uses TRBV7-2 with TRBJ2-5; a weak D match, TRBD2 (6 bases). Per the germline V gene, CDR1 is SGHTA and CDR2 is FQGNSA. The CDR3 is 13 residues long.

This clonotype is medium-sized (0.01 to 0.1%) within its sample. The J gene is TRBJ2-7, the V gene TRBV20-1, with TRBD2 as a possible D gene (7 bases). The CDR3 consists of 15 residues. The germline gives CDR1 DFQATT, CDR2 SNEGSKA (reference sequence). Trimming stripped 7 bases from V and 4 bases from J, with 23 bases between. The CDR3 spells CSVSSLGGLDYEQYF. In DNA form, the CDR3 reads TGCAGTGTTAGCTCCCTGGGGGGGCTTGATTACGAGCAGTACTTC.

This clonotype was counted a few times. V is TRBV4-2 and J is TRBJ2-2; D not resolved. V lost 0 bases and J 2 bases, leaving 10 bases between the germline ends. CDR1 LGHNA and CDR2 YNFKEQ come from the germline V gene. The CDR3 has 16 amino acids. The CDR3 DNA reads TGTGCCAGCAGCCAAGATTGGGCTACCAACACCGGGGAGCTGTTTTTT. This encodes CASSQDWATNTGELFF.

The rearrangement links TRBV24-1 to TRBJ2-1; 7 positions agree with TRBD2. The CDR3 totals 16 residues. Germline trimming cut 2 bases from V and 2 bases from J; bases unmatched to any gene: 5. Germline CDR1 is KGHDR and CDR2 is SFDVKD. In nucleotides, the CDR3 is TGTGCCACCAGTGATTCGTTAGCGGGCGCCTACAATGAGCAGTTCTTC. Translating it yields CATSDSLAGAYNEQFF.

This clonotype was seen a handful of times. V is TRBV5-1 and J is TRBJ1-4; D ambiguous. Trimming cost V 5 bases and J 8 bases, with 10 bases left between them. The CDR3 consists of 12 residues. Germline loops: CDR1 SGHRS, CDR2 YFSETQ. CDR3 region: CASRSSTEKLFF. CDR3 bases: TGCGCCAGCAGGTCCTCAACGGAAAAACTGTTTTTT.

The sample holds a few counts of this clonotype. The chain joins TRBV28 to TRBJ2-3, with 7 bases fitting TRBD2. The CDR3 is 19 amino acids. CDR1 is MDHEN and CDR2 is SYDVKM in the germline V gene. After removal of 1 base from V and 1 base from J, the junction contained 14 bases not matched to a gene. The CDR3 DNA is TGTGCCAGCAGTTTATTGGCGGGGGTGTGGGGAGAAGGCACAGATACGCAGTATTTT. Its translation is CASSLLAGVWGEGTDTQYF.

This clonotype has only a few counts. The chain uses TRBV5-4 and TRBJ2-7; 11 bases match TRBD2. V was pared by 4 bases and J by 4 bases, with 7 bases of the junction left unmatched. The germline V gene has CDR1 SGHNT and CDR2 YYREEE (reference sequence). This CDR3 has 15 residues. Here the CDR3 reads CASSTGLAGPYEQYF. The CDR3, as DNA: TGTGCCAGCAGCACCGGACTAGCGGGCCCATACGAGCAGTACTTC.

This clonotype occurred a few times. A read error may be the cause here, since a much bigger clone is one base away. The rearrangement joins TRBV5-1 to TRBJ2-7, with 9 positions matching TRBD1. This CDR3 is built from 13 residues. In germline, CDR1 is SGHRS, CDR2 YFSETQ. The CDR3 coding sequence is TGCGCCAGCAGGACAGGGGGTACCTACAAGCAGTACTTC. It yields the protein CASRTGGTYKQYF.

About this clonotype: This CDR3 fails to terminate in the conserved phenylalanine or tryptophan, so it likely reflects a read error. The gene calls are TRBV7-9 and TRBJ1-2; no firm D call. Between the trimmed V and J ends, which lost 0 bases and 3 bases, there was a span of 11 bases. Germline CDR1 is SEHNR and CDR2 is FQNEAQ (reference sequence). The length of the CDR3 is 15 residues. The CDR3 bases are TGTGCCAGCAGCTTAGCGATAGACAATGACTATGGCTACACCTTA. Its protein is CASSLAIDNDYGYTL.

The V gene is TRBV5-1, the J gene TRBJ2-1; 12 bases map to TRBD2. With V trimmed by 3 bases and J by 3 bases, 10 bases remained unmatched. The CDR3 is made up of 18 amino acids. Germline V CDR1 and CDR2: SGHRS, YFSETQ. Here the CDR3 DNA reads TGCGCCAGCAGCTCGGGGCCTAGCGGGAGGGGTGGCTACAATGAGCAGTTCTTC. Translating it yields CASSSGPSGRGGYNEQFF. Full variable domain (rest looked up from reference TRBV5-1 and TRBJ2-1): KAGVTQTPRYLIKTRGQQVTLSCSPISGHRSVSWYQQTPGQGLQFLFEYFSETQRNKGNFPGRFSGRQFSNSRSEMNVSTLELGDSALYLCASSSGPSGRGGYNEQFFGPGTRLTVL.

The sample holds a few counts of this clonotype. The chain couples TRBV10-3 to TRBJ2-7; no clear D. The length of the CDR3 is 14 residues. CDR1 and CDR2 (germline): ENHRY, SYGVKD. The V end was cut by 0 bases, the J end by 2 bases, with 8 bases between. The CDR3 DNA is TGTGCCATCAGTGAGTCAACACTGACCTACGAGCAGTACTTC. Protein product: CAISESTLTYEQYF.

V is TRBV11-3 and J is TRBJ1-1; D uncertain. V shed 6 bases and J shed 1 base, with 12 bases lying between them. The length of the CDR3 is 14 residues. Germline CDR1 is SGHNT and CDR2 is YENEEA. The CDR3 DNA is TGTGCCAGCAGGGTCTCTGGGCCGAACACTGAAGCTTTCTTT. Its protein is CASRVSGPNTEAFF.

The rearrangement joins TRBV5-1 to TRBJ1-2, with D possibly being TRBD1 (5 bases). Looked up from germline, CDR1 is SGHRS and CDR2 is YFSETQ. The CDR3 runs to 13 residues. The V end was cut by 0 bases, the J end by 7 bases, with 10 bases between. The CDR3 bases are TGCGCCAGCAGCTTGGCAGGGTTGTCTGGCTACACCTTC. This gives the protein CASSLAGLSGYTF.

The chain has TRBV7-2 and TRBJ2-5, with D hard to call. Germline V gene lookup returns CDR1 SGHTA and CDR2 FQGNSA. V lost 5 bases and J lost 0, with 16 bases in between. The CDR3 is 16 residues long. The CDR3 nucleotides are TGTGCCAGCAGCGGGATCACCTCGTGGTACCAAGAGACCCAGTACTTC. Translating gives CASSGITSWYQETQYF.

In regard to this clonotype: An end of the junction does not agree with germline; a read error may underlie this. The chain carries TRBV5-1 and TRBJ2-3; D is undetermined. The germline CDR1 and CDR2 sequences are SGHRS and YFSETQ. This CDR3 is 16 amino acids long. CDR3 in amino acids: CASSLEGRTNTDAQYF. The CDR3 DNA is TGCGCCAGCAGCTTGGAGGGTAGAACAAACACAGATGCGCAGTATTTT.

This chain uses TRBV6-4 with TRBJ1-1; D gene ambiguous. Per the germline V gene, CDR1 is MRHNA and CDR2 is SNTAGT. The CDR3 spans 14 residues. V was cut by 2 bases and J by 1 base, with 8 bases left in between. CDR3 sequence: CASSDHSSNTEAFF. The CDR3 DNA is TGTGCCAGCAGTGACCACAGCTCGAACACTGAAGCTTTCTTT.

This clonotype was recorded a few times. V is TRBV20-1 and J is TRBJ2-1; a weak D match, TRBD2 (6 bases). Trimming cost V 0 bases and J 4 bases, with 13 bases left between them. Germline CDR1 is DFQATT and CDR2 is SNEGSKA (reference sequence). The CDR3 has 15 residues. The CDR3 sequence is CSARDFGRYYNEQFF. The CDR3 DNA follows: TGCAGTGCTAGAGATTTCGGGAGATATTACAATGAGCAGTTCTTC.

The genes are TRBV13 and TRBJ1-1, with D unresolved. V shed 0 bases and J shed 5 bases, with 10 bases lying between them. The length of the CDR3 is 14 residues. The germline V gene encodes CDR1 PRHDT and CDR2 FYEKMQ (reference sequence). The CDR3, as DNA: TGTGCCAGCAGCTTAGGGGGTGGACGGACTGAAGCTTTCTTT. It yields the protein CASSLGGGRTEAFF. Supplemented by reference TRBV13 and TRBJ1-1, the full variable domain reads AAGVIQSPRHLIKEKRETATLKCYPIPRHDTVYWYQQGPGQDPQFLISFYEKMQSDKGSIPDRFSAQQFSDYHSELNMSSLELGDSALYFCASSLGGGRTEAFFGQGTRLTVV.

As regards this clonotype: This may be a read error: a much more frequent sequence differs by one nucleotide. The V and J genes are TRBV27 and TRBJ1-2; weak D call: TRBD1 (5 bases). Germline loops: CDR1 MNHEY, CDR2 SMNVEV (reference sequence). V was clipped by 5 bases and J by 3 bases, with 16 bases between them. CDR3 length: 15 amino acids. The chain's CDR3 is CASSRDGRIHYGYTF. The CDR3 bases are TGTGCCAGCAGTCGGGACGGCCGAATACACTATGGCTACACCTTC.